The clone carrying this T cell receptor beta chain was observed many times. Antigen specificity is unknown. The data derive from a study of T cells in Graves' hyperthyroidism and ophthalmopathy. CDR1 is SGDLS and CDR2 is YYNGEE in the germline V gene. V lost 4 bases to trimming and J lost 2 bases, with 14 bases between them. This CDR3 is 15 amino acids long. The definition of stable Graves' hyperthyroidism was no ophthalmopathy progression within 18 months. TCR beta CDR3 region amplification was performed from RNA transcripts. The TCR CDR3 first-round RT-PCR relied on the HTBI primer set. TCRdb recomputed calls from the multiplex PCR reads with MiXCR, one row per CDR3 protein. The data contain 100,000 to 140,000 distinct CDR3 sequences, 15% to 20% of them singletons. The study's findings and limits: Most clonotypes that expanded in the thyroid above 0.001 also showed up in blood.

Sequenced input: blood. The V gene is TRBV9, the J gene TRBJ2-3, with D hard to call. The receptor's source is a woman aged 45-60 years with Graves' hyperthyroidism. The CDR3 spells CASSPGLGPTDTQYF. CDR3 nucleotide sequence: TGTGCCAGCAGCCCTGGGTTGGGCCCCACAGATACGCAGTATTTT. Full variable domain (missing parts from reference TRBV9 and TRBJ2-3): DSGVTQTPKHLITATGQRVTLRCSPRSGDLSVYWYQQSLDQGLQFLIQYYNGEERAKGNILERFSAQQFPDLHSELNLSSLELGDSALYFCASSPGLGPTDTQYFGPGTRLTVL.